These 29 T cell receptor beta chains were sequenced from one sample in a study of shared clonotypes between healthy human individuals. Produced via immunoSEQ multiplex PCR; TCRdb's table is partial and in-frame only. The sample lists approximately 530,000 clones, around 95% occurring once. The sample taken for sequencing was naive CD4+ T cells sorted from blood. The subset denotes: CD45RA+ positively selected. All receptors derive from a woman younger than 45 in good health.

This chain joins TRBV2 and TRBJ1-2; perhaps TRBD1 as D (6 bases). V dropped 5 bases and J dropped 3 bases, with 10 bases sitting between them. Germline CDR1 is SNHLY and CDR2 is FYNNEI. The CDR3 length is 13 residues. CDR3 sequence (DNA): TGTGCCAGCAGTACAGGGTTGGACTATGGCTACACCTTC. Translating gives CASSTGLDYGYTF.

This chain's CDR3 is CASMQGEHEKLFF. CDR3 nucleotides: TGTGCCAGCATGCAGGGAGAACATGAAAAACTGTTTTTT. V is TRBV2 and J is TRBJ1-4; D possibly corresponds to TRBD1 (5 bases). The CDR3 consists of 13 residues. From germline, CDR1 is SNHLY and CDR2 FYNNEI. Deletions cut 7 bases from V and 6 bases from J, with 12 bases between.

The genes are TRBV2 and TRBJ2-3; the D gene is possibly TRBD1 (5 bases). CDR3 length: 14 residues. Trimming removed 6 bases from V and 5 bases from J, with 15 bases in between. Germline CDR1 and CDR2: SNHLY and FYNNEI. The DNA of the CDR3 is TGTGCCAGCAGGGGGTCGGACACTCTAGATACGCAGTATTTT. As protein: CASRGSDTLDTQYF.

The rearrangement joins TRBV4-1 to TRBJ2-7; 10 positions agree with TRBD2. This CDR3 has 16 residues. CDR1 and CDR2 from the germline V gene are MGHRA and YSYEKL. V shed 0 bases, J shed 2 bases, and the junction held 4 bases outside the gene matches. The CDR3 reads CASSQDPAGGPYEQYF. DNA of the CDR3: TGCGCCAGCAGCCAAGACCCAGCGGGAGGGCCCTACGAGCAGTACTTC.

This chain joins TRBV28 and TRBJ1-1; 7 bases fit TRBD1. CDR3 length: 11 residues. The germline CDR1 and CDR2 sequences are MDHEN and SYDVKM. The V segment lost 2 bases and the J segment 11 bases; nucleotides outside the gene matches: 2. CDR3 sequence reads: CASSLTGAAFF. The CDR3, as DNA: TGTGCCAGCAGTTTAACAGGGGCCGCTTTCTTT.

The V call is TRBV4-1, the J call TRBJ1-5; D remains unclear. CDR3 length: 14 amino acids. The V gene lost 2 bases and the J gene lost 4 bases, with 9 bases spanning the gap. Germline values: CDR1 MGHRA, CDR2 YSYEKL. The CDR3 nucleotides are TGCGCCAGCAGCCAACCGACGGGGAATCAGCCCCAGCATTTT. Encoded protein: CASSQPTGNQPQHF.

This chain links TRBV4-1 with TRBJ2-1; 9 positions match TRBD2. V shed 1 base and J 10 bases; nucleotides not matched to a gene: 11. In germline, CDR1 is MGHRA, CDR2 YSYEKL. The CDR3 is 16 amino acids. The CDR3 coding sequence is TGCGCCAGCAGCCAAGCCGCTAGCGGGGCGAGGGGCGAGCAGTTCTTC. The encoded protein is CASSQAASGARGEQFF.

This clone was counted a single time. The chain carries TRBV6-1 and TRBJ2-3; D remains ambiguous. Germline CDR1 reads MNHNS; CDR2 reads SASEGT. The CDR3 consists of 15 residues. The V gene lost 7 bases and the J gene lost 8 bases, with 22 bases spanning the gap. CDR3 in amino acids: CASILLQSSHATQYF. DNA for the CDR3: TGTGCCAGCATACTACTACAGAGTTCCCACGCTACGCAGTATTTT.

This clone was observed a single time. The V and J genes are TRBV6-5 and TRBJ2-1, with 7 bases fitting TRBD2. Germline CDR1 reads MNHEY; CDR2 reads SVGAGI. The V gene end was trimmed by 1 base and the J gene end by 6 bases; junction bases not matched to a gene: 6. This CDR3 region has 15 residues. Here the CDR3 reads CASSYWEGPVNEQFF. The CDR3 coding sequence is TGTGCCAGCAGTTACTGGGAGGGCCCGGTCAATGAGCAGTTCTTC.

The CDR3 loop reads CASNSGGNGYTF. DNA for the CDR3: TGTGCCAGCAATTCGGGCGGCAATGGCTACACCTTC. V and J are TRBV28 and TRBJ1-2, with D hard to call. Germline values: CDR1 MDHEN, CDR2 SYDVKM. The CDR3 loop spans 12 amino acids. V lost 7 bases and J lost 6, with 12 bases in between.

The rearrangement joins TRBV6-1 to TRBJ2-1; D is possibly TRBD1 or TRBD2 (5 bases each). The V end lost 8 bases, the J end lost 4 bases, and 12 bases lay between the germline ends. Germline CDR1 reads MNHNS; CDR2 reads SASEGT. This CDR3 has 13 amino acids. This chain's CDR3 is CASGGPIYNEQFF. The CDR3, as DNA: TGTGCCAGCGGGGGACCAATATACAATGAGCAGTTCTTC.

About this clone: The germline gene is not matched at one end of the junction; a read error may be the cause. The CDR3 sequence: CASSKGTGNPGELFF. The CDR3 DNA follows: TGTGCCAGTAGTAAGGGGACAGGGAACCCCGGGGAGCTGTTTTTT. The V gene is TRBV19, the J gene TRBJ2-2; TRBD1 matches 9 bases. CDR3 length equals 15 residues. Germline CDR1 LNHDA, CDR2 SQIVND (reference sequence).

The chain carries TRBV14 and TRBJ1-1; 9 nucleotides line up with TRBD1. The CDR3 has 14 residues. V was pared by 4 bases and J by 4 bases, with 4 bases of the junction left unmatched. Looked up from germline, CDR1 is SGHDN and CDR2 is FVKESK. The CDR3 bases are TGTGCCAGCAGCCGGGACAGGGTTAGCACTGAAGCTTTCTTT. Translated: CASSRDRVSTEAFF.

The V and J genes are TRBV11-1 and TRBJ2-5; D is perhaps TRBD1 (5 bases). This CDR3 region has 13 residues. The V gene lost 2 bases and the J gene lost 3 bases, with 7 bases spanning the gap. CDR1 SGHAT and CDR2 FQDESV come from the germline V gene (reference sequence). CDR3 nucleotide sequence: TGTGCCAGCAGCTTAAGCAGGGAAGAGACCCAGTACTTC. This codes for CASSLSREETQYF.

The rearrangement joins TRBV15 to TRBJ1-2, with no clear D. Trimming shortened V by 0 bases and J by 4 bases, and 12 bases separated the two germline ends. Germline V CDR1 and CDR2: LNHNV, YYDKDF (reference sequence). The CDR3 spans 15 residues. This CDR3 is CATSRDSGYGYGYTF. CDR3 nucleotides: TGTGCCACCAGCAGAGATTCCGGGTACGGCTATGGCTACACCTTC.

This clone was seen just once. This chain links TRBV28 with TRBJ2-1; TRBD1 matches at 12 bases. J lost 7 bases, V lost 8 bases, and 6 bases had no gene match. Germline loops: CDR1 MDHEN, CDR2 SYDVKM. This CDR3 is built from 14 residues. In DNA, the CDR3 is TGTGCCAGCGGGCGGGACAGGGGGCGGAATGAGCAGTTCTTC. Translation gives CASGRDRGRNEQFF.

This chain uses TRBV10-3 with TRBJ1-4, with D perhaps TRBD1 (5 bases). The germline gives CDR1 ENHRY, CDR2 SYGVKD. The CDR3 is made up of 13 amino acids. V gave up 2 bases and J gave up 8 bases, with 9 bases separating them. The CDR3 spells CAISEGAREKLFF. The CDR3 DNA reads as TGTGCCATCAGTGAGGGGGCAAGGGAAAAACTGTTTTTT.

J is TRBJ1-2 and V is TRBV7-2; no clear D. The germline CDR1 and CDR2 sequences are SGHTA and FQGNSA. The CDR3 is 13 residues long. V lost 1 base to trimming and J lost 5 bases, with 8 bases between them. The CDR3 bases are TGTGCCAGCAGCTTAGGGGCTCAGTATGGCTACACCTTC. This sequence encodes CASSLGAQYGYTF.

This clone has just one count. V and J are TRBV29-1 and TRBJ1-2; the D is unclear. The CDR3 contains 13 residues. Germline CDR1 SQVTM, CDR2 ANQGSEA. V was clipped by 5 bases and J by 7 bases, with 17 bases between them. The CDR3 DNA follows: TGCAGCGTTACCGACCCTAACTATGGTGGCTACACCTTC. Protein: CSVTDPNYGGYTF.

V and J are TRBV21-1 and TRBJ1-5; the table's D call, TRBD1, has no DNA check behind it. TRBV21-1 is classified as a pseudogene. CDR3 length: 18 residues. In DNA, the CDR3 is TGTGCCAGCAGCCCCCGACAAGGCCGACAGGGGTTGACTCAGCCCCAGCATTTT. It encodes CASSPRQGRQGLTQPQHF.

This clone was counted between two and nine times. The chain recombines TRBV10-3 with TRBJ1-5; D gene unclear. Germline V lookup: CDR1 ENHRY, CDR2 SYGVKD. Trimming removed 6 bases at V and 7 bases at J, with 13 bases between. The CDR3 extends over 13 amino acids. CDR3 amino acids: CAISVREGQPQHF. The CDR3 DNA is TGTGCCATCAGCGTTAGGGAGGGACAGCCCCAGCATTTT.

The chain recombines TRBV5-8 with TRBJ2-5; D gene uncertain. Germline V gives CDR1 SGHTS, CDR2 YDEGEE. The CDR3 is made up of 11 amino acids. V lost 6 bases, J lost 5 bases, and 8 bases lay in between. CDR3 DNA: TGTGCCAGCACCACTCGGGAGACCCAGTACTTC. It translates to CASTTRETQYF. The full variable domain, its missing parts supplied by reference TRBV5-8 and TRBJ2-5, is EAGVTQSPTHLIKTRGQQATLRCSPISGHTSVYWYQQALGLGLQFLLWYDEGEERNRGNFPPRFSGRQFPNYSSELNVNALELEDSALYLCASTTRETQYFGPGTRLLVL.

In nucleotides, the CDR3 is TGCAGCGTTGCCCGGGGGCGCGGGAATGAGCAGTTCTTC. It yields the protein CSVARGRGNEQFF. This chain connects TRBV29-1 to TRBJ2-1; D tentatively reads TRBD1 or TRBD2 (6 bases each). Germline assignment: CDR1 SQVTM and CDR2 ANQGSEA. The V end lost 4 bases, the J end lost 7 bases, and 14 bases lay between the germline ends. The CDR3 length is 13 residues.

J is TRBJ2-3 and V is TRBV5-1; D is perhaps TRBD1 or TRBD2 (5 bases each). From germline, CDR1 is SGHRS and CDR2 YFSETQ. Deletions cut 4 bases from V and 3 bases from J, with 15 bases between. This CDR3 spans 15 amino acids. The CDR3 reads CASSPGPSQTDTQYF. DNA of the CDR3: TGCGCCAGCAGCCCGGGACCCTCCCAGACAGATACGCAGTATTTT. The full variable domain, with the rest looked up from reference TRBV5-1 and TRBJ2-3, is KAGVTQTPRYLIKTRGQQVTLSCSPISGHRSVSWYQQTPGQGLQFLFEYFSETQRNKGNFPGRFSGRQFSNSRSEMNVSTLELGDSALYLCASSPGPSQTDTQYFGPGTRLTVL.

CDR3 nucleotide sequence: TGCGCCAGCAGCTTGGCCGGTCTGGTGCACCCCACGAACACTGAAGCTTTCTTT. Protein sequence: CASSLAGLVHPTNTEAFF. This sequence joins TRBV5-1 and TRBJ1-1; D is unclear. The CDR3 totals 18 residues. Germline lookup yields CDR1 SGHRS and CDR2 YFSETQ. Trimming removed 0 bases from V and 1 base from J, with 19 bases in between.

The V gene is TRBV28, the J gene TRBJ2-3, with 8 bases aligning to TRBD2. This CDR3 is built from 13 residues. Per germline, CDR1 MDHEN and CDR2 SYDVKM. Losses at the gene ends were 11 bases for V and 3 bases for J; bases not matched to a gene: 7. The CDR3 coding sequence is TGTGCCTCTGGGACTAGGGGAACAGATACGCAGTATTTT. This translates into CASGTRGTDTQYF.

The chain combines TRBV11-1 with TRBJ2-3, with unresolved D. The CDR3 has 15 amino acids. Trimming removed 0 bases from V and 1 base from J, with 8 bases in between. Per germline, CDR1 SGHAT and CDR2 FQDESV (reference sequence). The CDR3 sequence: CASSLAGSGTDTQYF. CDR3 DNA sequence: TGTGCCAGCAGCTTAGCGGGCTCTGGCACAGATACGCAGTATTTT.

This sequence joins TRBV28 and TRBJ2-5, with D unresolved. The CDR3 spans 13 residues. V was trimmed by 9 bases and J by 2 bases, leaving 13 bases between them. Germline V CDR1 and CDR2: MDHEN, SYDVKM. CDR3 coding DNA: TGTGCCAGTATTGGGCCTCAGCAAGAGACCCAGTACTTC. Residues: CASIGPQQETQYF.

The chain joins TRBV10-3 to TRBJ1-3; 7 bases map to TRBD1. V was clipped by 3 bases and J by 5 bases; unmatched bases: 10. Germline V gene sequence: CDR1 ENHRY, CDR2 SYGVKD. The CDR3 has 16 residues. The CDR3 sequence is CAISDRTGGMRNTIYF. The CDR3, as DNA: TGTGCCATCAGTGACAGGACAGGAGGCATGCGAAACACCATATATTTT.